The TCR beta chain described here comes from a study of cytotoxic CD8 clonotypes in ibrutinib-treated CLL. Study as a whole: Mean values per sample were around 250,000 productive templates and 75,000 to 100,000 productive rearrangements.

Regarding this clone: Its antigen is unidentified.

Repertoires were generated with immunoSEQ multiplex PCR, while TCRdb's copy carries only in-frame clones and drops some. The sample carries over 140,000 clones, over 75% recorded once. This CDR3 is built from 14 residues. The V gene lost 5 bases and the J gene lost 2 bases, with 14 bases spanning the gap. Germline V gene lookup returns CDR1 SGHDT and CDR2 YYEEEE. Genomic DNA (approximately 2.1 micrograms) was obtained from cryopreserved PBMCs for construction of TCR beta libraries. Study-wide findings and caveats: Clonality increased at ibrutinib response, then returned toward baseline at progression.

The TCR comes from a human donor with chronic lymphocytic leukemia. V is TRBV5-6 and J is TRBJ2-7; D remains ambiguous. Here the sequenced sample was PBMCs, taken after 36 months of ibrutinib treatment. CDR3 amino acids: CASSAQGRAYEQYF. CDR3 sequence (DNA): TGTGCCAGCAGTGCCCAAGGACGGGCCTACGAGCAGTACTTC.